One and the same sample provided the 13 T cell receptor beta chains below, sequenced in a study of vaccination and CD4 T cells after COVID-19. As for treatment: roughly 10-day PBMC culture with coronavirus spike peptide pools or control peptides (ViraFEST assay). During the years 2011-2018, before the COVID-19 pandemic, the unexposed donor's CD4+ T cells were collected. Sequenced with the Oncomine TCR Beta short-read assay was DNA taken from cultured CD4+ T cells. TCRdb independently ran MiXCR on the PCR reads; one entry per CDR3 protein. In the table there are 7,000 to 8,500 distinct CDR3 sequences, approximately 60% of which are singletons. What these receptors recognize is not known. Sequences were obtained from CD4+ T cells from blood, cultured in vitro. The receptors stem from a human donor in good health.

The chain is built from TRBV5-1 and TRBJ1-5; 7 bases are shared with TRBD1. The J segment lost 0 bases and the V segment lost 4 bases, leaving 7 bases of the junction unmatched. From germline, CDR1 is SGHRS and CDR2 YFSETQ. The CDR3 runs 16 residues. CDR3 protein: CASSVDPGGSNQPQHF. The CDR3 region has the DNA TGCGCCAGCAGCGTTGATCCAGGGGGTAGCAATCAGCCCCAGCATTTT.

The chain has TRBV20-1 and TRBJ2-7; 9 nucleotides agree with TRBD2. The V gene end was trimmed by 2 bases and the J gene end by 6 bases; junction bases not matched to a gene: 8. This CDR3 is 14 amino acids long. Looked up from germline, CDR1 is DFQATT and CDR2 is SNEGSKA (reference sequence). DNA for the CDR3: TGCAGTGCTAGAAGGACGGCGGGAGGGGTCGAGCAGTACTTC. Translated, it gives CSARRTAGGVEQYF.

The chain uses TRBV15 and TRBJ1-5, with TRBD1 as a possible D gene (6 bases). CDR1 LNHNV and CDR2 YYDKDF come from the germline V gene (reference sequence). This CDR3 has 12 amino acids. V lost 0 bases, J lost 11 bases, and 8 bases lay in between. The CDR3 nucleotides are TGTGCCACCAGCAGAGACGGACAGTCCCAGCATTTT. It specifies CATSRDGQSQHF.

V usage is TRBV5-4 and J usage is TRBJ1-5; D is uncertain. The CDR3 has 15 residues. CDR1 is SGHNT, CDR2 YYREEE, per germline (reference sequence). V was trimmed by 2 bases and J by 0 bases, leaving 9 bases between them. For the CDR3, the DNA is TGTGCCAGCAGCTTCGGATCATATAGCAATCAGCCCCAGCATTTT. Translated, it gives CASSFGSYSNQPQHF.

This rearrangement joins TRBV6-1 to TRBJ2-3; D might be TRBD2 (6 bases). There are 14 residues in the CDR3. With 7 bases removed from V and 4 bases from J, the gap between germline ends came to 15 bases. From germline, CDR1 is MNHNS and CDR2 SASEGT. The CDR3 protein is CASMVRGRSDTQYF. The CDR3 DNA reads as TGTGCCAGCATGGTACGGGGGAGATCAGATACGCAGTATTTT.

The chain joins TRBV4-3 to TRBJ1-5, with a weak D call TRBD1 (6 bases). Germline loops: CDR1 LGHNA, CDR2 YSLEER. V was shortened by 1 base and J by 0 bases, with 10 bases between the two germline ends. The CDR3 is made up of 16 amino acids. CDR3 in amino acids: CASSQVRDNSNQPQHF. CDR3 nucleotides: TGCGCCAGCAGCCAAGTGAGGGACAATAGCAATCAGCCCCAGCATTTT.

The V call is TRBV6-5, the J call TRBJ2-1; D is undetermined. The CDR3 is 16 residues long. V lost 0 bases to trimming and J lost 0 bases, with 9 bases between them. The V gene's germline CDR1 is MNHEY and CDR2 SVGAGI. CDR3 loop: CASSYSRALSYNEQFF. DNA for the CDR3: TGTGCCAGCAGTTACTCCCGGGCACTCTCCTACAATGAGCAGTTCTTC.

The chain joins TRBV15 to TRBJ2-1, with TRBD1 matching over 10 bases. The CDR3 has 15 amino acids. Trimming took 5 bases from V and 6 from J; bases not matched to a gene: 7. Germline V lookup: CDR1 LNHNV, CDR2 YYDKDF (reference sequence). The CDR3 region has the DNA TGTGCCACCAGCGGCACCGGGACAGGGGCCAATGAGCAGTTCTTC. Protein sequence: CATSGTGTGANEQFF.

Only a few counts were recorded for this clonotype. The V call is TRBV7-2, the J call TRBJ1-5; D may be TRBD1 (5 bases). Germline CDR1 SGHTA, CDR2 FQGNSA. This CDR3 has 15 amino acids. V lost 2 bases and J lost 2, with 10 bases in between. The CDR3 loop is CASSLWGGGNQPQHF. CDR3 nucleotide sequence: TGTGCCAGCAGCTTATGGGGGGGAGGCAATCAGCCCCAGCATTTT.

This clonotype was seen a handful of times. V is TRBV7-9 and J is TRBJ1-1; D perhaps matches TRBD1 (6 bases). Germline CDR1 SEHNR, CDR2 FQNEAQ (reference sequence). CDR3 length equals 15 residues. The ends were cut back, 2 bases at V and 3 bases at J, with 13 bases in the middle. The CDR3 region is CASSLTPGVYTEAFF. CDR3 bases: TGTGCCAGCAGCTTAACACCAGGGGTGTACACTGAAGCTTTCTTT.

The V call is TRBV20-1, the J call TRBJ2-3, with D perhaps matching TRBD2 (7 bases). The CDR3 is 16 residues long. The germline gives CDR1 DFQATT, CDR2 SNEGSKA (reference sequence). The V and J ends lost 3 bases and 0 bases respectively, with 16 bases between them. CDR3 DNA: TGCAGTGCTAGTTTTGGGGCGGGGGCTAGCACAGATACGCAGTATTTT. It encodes CSASFGAGASTDTQYF.

The CDR3 here is CASSARQGAGNTEAFF. For the CDR3, the DNA is TGTGCCAGCAGCGCTCGACAGGGGGCCGGGAACACTGAAGCTTTCTTT. The chain couples TRBV7-2 to TRBJ1-1; 10 bases fit TRBD1. The CDR3 sequence is 16 residues long. V lost 5 bases and J lost 1; bases outside the gene matches: 7. Germline CDR1 is SGHTA and CDR2 is FQGNSA.

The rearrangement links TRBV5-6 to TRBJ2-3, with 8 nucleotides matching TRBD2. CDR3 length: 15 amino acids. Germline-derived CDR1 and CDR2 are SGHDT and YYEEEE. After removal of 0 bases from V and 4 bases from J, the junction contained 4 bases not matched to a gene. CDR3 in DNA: TGTGCCAGCAGCTTGGCCGGGGGGGAGGCAGATACGCAGTATTTT. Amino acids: CASSLAGGEADTQYF.